One and the same sample provided the 14 T cell receptor beta chains below, sequenced in a study of tumor-infiltrating lymphocytes in primary liver carcinoma. TCR beta cDNA came from about 500 ng total RNA, primed with a constant-region primer. Three-round nested multiplex PCR performed with slightly modified ARM-PCR produced the TCR beta libraries. The two initial PCR rounds, approximately 10 cycles each, used TRBV1-TRBV30 forward and C-beta reverse primers. TCRdb called the multiplex PCR reads again in MiXCR, with one record for every CDR3 protein. The data hold approximately 30,000 distinct CDR3 sequences, with around 71% observed a single time. The tissue used was unsorted bulk material of about 17-33 mg. RNA and DNA were co-extracted from it with the AllPrep DNA/RNA mini kit. The specimen sequenced was liver tumor tissue from sampling region 3. Documented subset: tumor region T3, left-lateral pole. Every receptor here comes from a woman under 40 with primary liver carcinoma and hepatitis B virus infection.

For this clonotype: A much larger clone differs by one base, so this may be a read error. The chain combines TRBV20-1 with TRBJ2-1; 10 bases fit TRBD2. CDR1 and CDR2 from the germline V gene are DFQATT and SNEGSKA (reference sequence). The CDR3 covers 17 residues. CDR3 protein: CNAPAGGLPSSYNEQFF. The CDR3 nucleotides read TGCAATGCCCCAGCGGGAGGGCTACCGAGCTCCTACAATGAGCAGTTCTTC.

Details on this clonotype: A read error is likely, as this CDR3 ends without the conserved phenylalanine or tryptophan. The chain carries TRBV6-5 and TRBJ2-5, with 8 bases identical to TRBD1. The length of the CDR3 is 13 residues. The germline V gene has CDR1 MNHEY and CDR2 SVGAGI. CDR3 nucleotide sequence: TGTGCCATCAGTACCGACAGGGGCCTGACCCAGTACCTC. Its translation: CAISTDRGLTQYL.

The J gene is TRBJ1-2, the V gene TRBV30; D uncertain. CDR3 length: 13 residues. Germline V gene sequence: CDR1 GTSNPN, CDR2 SVGIG (reference sequence). Trimming pared 0 bases from V and 7 bases from J, leaving 12 bases between. Written as DNA, the CDR3 is TGTGCCTGGAGTGTAGATCTGGGTAGTGGCTACACCTTC. Its translation: CAWSVDLGSGYTF.

Regarding this clonotype: At one end the junction does not follow the germline gene, possibly because of a read error. The chain combines TRBV28 with TRBJ1-1, with no clear D. CDR3 length equals 13 residues. Germline values: CDR1 MDHEN, CDR2 SYDVKM. CDR3 loop: CASRLNPNTEAFF. The DNA for the CDR3 is TGTGCCAGCAGGCTTAACCCCAACACTGAAGCCTTCTTT.

Comment on this clonotype: A single base separates this from a much larger clone, so it may be a read error. The chain combines TRBV29-1 with TRBJ2-1; D may be TRBD2 (5 bases). From germline, CDR1 is SQVTM and CDR2 ANQGSEA. This CDR3 contains 15 residues. V was pared by 0 bases and J by 7 bases, with 16 bases between. DNA for the CDR3: TGCAGCGTTGAAGACGGGATTGCCATGGGGAATGAGCAGTTCTTC. It yields the protein CSVEDGIAMGNEQFF.

A remark on this clonotype: In this CDR3 the conserved last residue, phenylalanine or tryptophan, is missing, so a read error is likely. The chain employs TRBV6-1 and TRBJ2-2; D tentatively fits TRBD1 or TRBD2 (5 bases each). From germline, CDR1 is MNHNS and CDR2 SASEGT. This CDR3 has 15 residues. The CDR3 DNA is TGTGCCAGCAGTGAACCGCTGGGGCGTTTCGGGAAGCTGTTTGTT. This codes for CASSEPLGRFGKLFV.

This clonotype showed up just a few times. This rearrangement joins TRBV6-1 to TRBJ1-3, with TRBD1 as a possible D gene (5 bases). This CDR3 region has 18 residues. Germline CDR1 MNHNS, CDR2 SASEGT. V was pared by 2 bases and J by 1 base, with 18 bases between. Written as DNA, the CDR3 is TGTGCCAGCAGTGAAAGGGCAGGGTTATCGGAATCTGGAAACACCATATATTTT. Protein: CASSERAGLSESGNTIYF.

This clonotype appeared once. The final CDR3 position lacks the conserved phenylalanine or tryptophan, pointing to a likely read error. V and J are TRBV7-9 and TRBJ2-2; 11 nucleotides align to TRBD2. Trimming removed 5 bases from V and 1 base from J; junction bases left unmatched: 12. The CDR3 spans 19 residues. Germline V lookup: CDR1 SEHNR, CDR2 FQNEAQ (reference sequence). The CDR3 DNA is TGTGCCAGCAGCCATCTGACCAAACTAGCGGGGGTGAACACCGGGGAGCTGTTTTTA. This encodes CASSHLTKLAGVNTGELFL.

A remark on this clonotype: A much larger clone differs from this one at a single base, so this may be a read error. The rearrangement joins TRBV11-2 to TRBJ2-7; D is unclear. The CDR3 runs 11 residues. Looked up from germline, CDR1 is SGHAT and CDR2 is FQNNGV. The germline V and J ends were trimmed by 9 bases and 5 bases, with 11 bases remaining between them. The CDR3 DNA reads as TGTGCCAGGAGCCCCCACCACGAGCAGTACTTC. Translation gives CARSPHHEQYF. Drawing the rest from reference TRBV11-2 and TRBJ2-7, the complete variable domain is EAGVAQSPRYKIIEKRQSVAFWCNPISGHATLYWYQQILGQGPKLLIQFQNNGVVDDSQLPKDRFSAERLKGVDSTLKIQPAKLEDSAVYLCARSPHHEQYFGPGTRLTVT.

This clonotype was seen ten or more times. The chain employs TRBV7-9 and TRBJ2-5, with D unclear. The germline V gene encodes CDR1 SEHNR and CDR2 FQNEAQ (reference sequence). V was trimmed by 2 bases and J by 1 base, leaving 8 bases between them. There are 14 residues in the CDR3. For the CDR3, the DNA is TGTGCCAGCAGCTTATCGGGCGGCCAAGAGACCCAGTACTTC. Translated, it gives CASSLSGGQETQYF.

To note about this clonotype: A read error may produce the germline difference seen at one junction end. The chain couples TRBV11-1 to TRBJ2-4; D ambiguous. The CDR3 length is 13 residues. The germline CDR1 and CDR2 sequences are SGHAT and FQDESV (reference sequence). Here the CDR3 reads CASSLAWGYIQYF. CDR3 DNA: TGTGCCAGTAGCTTAGCCTGGGGATACATTCAGTACTTC. The entire variable domain, with the rest obtained from reference TRBV11-1 and TRBJ2-4, is as follows: EAEVAQSPRYKITEKSQAVAFWCDPISGHATLYWYRQILGQGPELLVQFQDESVVDDSQLPKDRFSAERLKGVDSTLKIQPAELGDSAMYLCASSLAWGYIQYFGAGTRLSVL.

Regarding this clonotype: At one end the junction does not follow the germline gene, possibly because of a read error. The J gene is TRBJ2-1, the V gene TRBV4-3, with D unresolved. This CDR3 comprises 16 residues. Germline V gene data show CDR1 as LGHNA and CDR2 as YSLEER. CDR3 DNA: TGTGCCAGCAGCCAAGATTGGGAATTCGCCTACAATGAGCAGTTCTTC. This translates into CASSQDWEFAYNEQFF.

The chain is built from TRBV11-2 and TRBJ1-1; D not resolved. The CDR3 has 12 residues. In germline, CDR1 is SGHAT, CDR2 FQNNGV. V lost 7 bases to trimming and J lost 6 bases, with 12 bases between them. CDR3 DNA sequence: TGTGCCAGCAACTCTAAACACGCTGAAGCTTTCTTT. Amino acids: CASNSKHAEAFF. Looking up the rest from reference TRBV11-2 and TRBJ1-1 gives the full variable domain: EAGVAQSPRYKIIEKRQSVAFWCNPISGHATLYWYQQILGQGPKLLIQFQNNGVVDDSQLPKDRFSAERLKGVDSTLKIQPAKLEDSAVYLCASNSKHAEAFFGQGTRLTVV.

The chain couples TRBV20-1 to TRBJ2-1, with D perhaps TRBD2 (6 bases). In germline, CDR1 is DFQATT, CDR2 SNEGSKA (reference sequence). This CDR3 has 12 amino acids. V was clipped by 5 bases and J by 7 bases, with 12 bases between them. The CDR3 sequence is CSAARLVNEQFF. The CDR3 DNA follows: TGCAGTGCTGCCAGACTAGTGAATGAGCAGTTCTTC.